The 9 T cell receptor beta chains in this list originate from one sample, sequenced in a study of identical twins. One entry per CDR3 protein results from TCRdb running MiXCR on the 5' RACE reads. The table has 1.5 million to 2 million distinct CDR3 sequences, 25% to 35% seen once. Sample: cord blood. The receptors were sampled from a newborn girl in good health.

This clonotype was detected only a few times. This chain joins TRBV6-1 and TRBJ2-3; the D gene is possibly TRBD1 (5 bases). The CDR3 consists of 15 residues. Germline CDR1 is MNHNS and CDR2 is SASEGT. Trimming removed 4 bases at V and 4 bases at J, with 15 bases between. This CDR3 reads CASSAISTRADTQYF. Written as DNA, the CDR3 is TGTGCCAGCAGTGCAATCAGTACCAGGGCAGATACGCAGTATTTT.

On this clonotype itself: A much larger clone is a single base away; this may be a read error. The chain combines TRBV20-1 with TRBJ2-1, with TRBD2 identical over 7 bases. Germline V CDR1 and CDR2: DFQATT, SNEGSKA (reference sequence). The length of the CDR3 is 10 residues. The CDR3 sequence is CSTSAYEQFF. CDR3 DNA sequence: TGCAGTACTAGCGCCTATGAGCAGTTCTTC.

This clonotype was found many times. The chain carries TRBV20-1 and TRBJ2-7; TRBD1 is a possible D gene (5 bases). The CDR3 is 14 residues long. Germline loops: CDR1 DFQATT, CDR2 SNEGSKA (reference sequence). The V and J ends lost 3 bases and 5 bases respectively, with 17 bases between them. The CDR3 loop reads CSARSSSGRNEQYF. CDR3 bases: TGCAGTGCTAGGAGCTCCTCAGGGCGGAACGAGCAGTACTTC.

This clonotype was found many times. This chain connects TRBV7-9 to TRBJ2-1, with TRBD1 as a possible D gene (5 bases). Germline V gene sequence: CDR1 SEHNR, CDR2 FQNEAQ (reference sequence). CDR3 length equals 13 residues. V was cut by 1 base and J by 7 bases, with 8 bases left in between. The CDR3 nucleotides are TGTGCCAGCAGCTTAGAGGCAGGGAATGAGCAGTTCTTC. Its translation is CASSLEAGNEQFF.

This rearrangement joins TRBV6-1 to TRBJ1-2; no clear D. Per the germline V gene, CDR1 is MNHNS and CDR2 is SASEGT. The CDR3 covers 15 residues. Trimming shortened V by 8 bases and J by 8 bases, and 24 bases separated the two germline ends. CDR3 residues: CASADQAVLSGGYTF. The CDR3 bases are TGTGCCAGCGCTGATCAGGCAGTCCTAAGCGGGGGCTACACCTTC.

The J gene is TRBJ2-5, the V gene TRBV27; 8 nucleotides line up with TRBD1. The CDR3 consists of 13 residues. Germline V gene data show CDR1 as MNHEY and CDR2 as SMNVEV (reference sequence). With V trimmed by 4 bases and J by 11 bases, 9 bases remained unmatched. The CDR3 loop reads CASSWTGHNEQYF. The CDR3 region has the DNA TGTGCCAGCAGTTGGACAGGGCACAATGAGCAGTACTTC.

This clonotype was counted a few times. The V call is TRBV6-1, the J call TRBJ1-2; D is unclear. The CDR3 contains 15 residues. Germline-derived CDR1 and CDR2 are MNHNS and SASEGT. Trimming removed 2 bases at V and 0 bases at J, with 10 bases between. This CDR3 reads CASSELGIANYGYTF. CDR3 DNA: TGTGCCAGCAGTGAACTCGGGATAGCTAACTATGGCTACACCTTC.

The rearrangement uses TRBV7-2 and TRBJ2-7, with TRBD2 matching over 13 bases. The trim removed 1 base at V and 4 bases at J, leaving 4 bases unmatched. Germline CDR1 is SGHTA and CDR2 is FQGNSA. The length of the CDR3 is 16 residues. The chain's CDR3 is CASSLVGTSGEYEQYF. The CDR3 bases are TGTGCCAGCAGCTTAGTCGGGACTAGCGGGGAATACGAGCAGTACTTC.

This clonotype showed up just a few times. The chain employs TRBV2 and TRBJ2-7; D is unresolved. The CDR3 is 13 residues long. CDR1 SNHLY and CDR2 FYNNEI come from the germline V gene. Trimming took 3 bases from V and 6 from J, leaving 12 bases between them. The CDR3 protein is CASSDPLVAEQYF. The CDR3 coding sequence is TGTGCCAGCAGTGACCCGCTAGTCGCCGAGCAGTACTTC.